This entry lists 4 T cell receptor beta chains sequenced from one sample in a study of Ad26.COV2.S vaccination and SARS-CoV-2 variants. Assay: immunoSEQ multiplex PCR; the TCRdb copy retains only in-frame clones and omits some. The sample has 200,000 to 300,000 clones; roughly 90% are singletons. The sample's treatment: around 19 received Ad26.COV2.S at low or high dose, single or two shots; 5 received placebo; per-sample allocation not given. Following the first vaccine or placebo injection, samples were taken on day 63. The material sequenced was peripheral blood, taken in a trial of Ad26.COV2.S vaccine versus placebo. Receptors originate from a person aged 18 to 65 who received the Ad26.COV2.S COVID-19 vaccine or a placebo.

The chain recombines TRBV4-1 with TRBJ2-7; 8 bases map to TRBD1. Germline V lookup: CDR1 MGHRA, CDR2 YSYEKL. The V gene end was trimmed by 4 bases and the J gene end by 0 bases; junction bases not matched to a gene: 5. The length of the CDR3 is 15 residues. CDR3 sequence: CASSRATGGSYEQYF. The CDR3 DNA follows: TGCGCCAGCAGCCGAGCTACAGGGGGCTCCTACGAGCAGTACTTC.

V usage is TRBV5-6 and J usage is TRBJ1-3; D is perhaps TRBD1 (6 bases). This CDR3 contains 15 residues. CDR1 is SGHDT, CDR2 YYEEEE, per germline. Trimming cost V 0 bases and J 3 bases, with 10 bases left between them. The CDR3 DNA follows: TGTGCCAGCAGCTTGGGGGGGCAAATTGGAAACACCATATATTTT. It codes for CASSLGGQIGNTIYF.

The chain has TRBV11-2 and TRBJ2-2, with D perhaps matching TRBD1 (6 bases). Germline V gene lookup returns CDR1 SGHAT and CDR2 FQNNGV. V was shortened by 5 bases and J by 6 bases, with 16 bases between the two germline ends. The CDR3 consists of 15 residues. The chain's CDR3 is CASSHQGSFAGELFF. CDR3 in DNA: TGTGCCAGCAGCCATCAGGGGAGTTTTGCCGGGGAGCTGTTTTTT.

The chain couples TRBV7-8 to TRBJ1-3; 10 bases are shared with TRBD1. The CDR3 runs to 17 residues. Trimming removed 1 base from V and 2 bases from J; junction bases left unmatched: 5. Germline CDR1 and CDR2: SGHVS and FQNEAQ. Here the CDR3 DNA reads TGTGCCAGCAGCTTAGGCTCCGGGACAGGGGCTGGAAACACCATATATTTT. This codes for CASSLGSGTGAGNTIYF.